This T cell receptor beta chain was profiled in a study of tumor-infiltrating lymphocytes in localized non-small cell lung cancer. Overall study context: Resected tumor was paired with non-adjacent uninvolved lung from the same patient. General study results and limits: Higher tumor T cell infiltration than in uninvolved lung was supported by TCRbeta sequencing. No link was found between tumor T-cell fraction and recurrence-free survival.

Using immunoSEQ multiplex PCR, the repertoire was profiled, and TCRdb retains in-frame clones only, with some absent. Of about 12,000 clones listed, over 75% were seen once; the top ten hold under 9.5%. CDR3 length equals 15 residues. Trimming shortened V by 5 bases and J by 7 bases, and 20 bases separated the two germline ends. Per the germline V gene, CDR1 is MNHNS and CDR2 is SASEGT. Of note for this clone: Its antigen is still unknown.

The TCR was taken from a human donor with non-small cell lung cancer. The sample comprised lung tumor tissue. The chain combines TRBV6-1 with TRBJ1-2; possible D gene TRBD1, 5 bases. The CDR3 loop reads CASSSQPGPQAGYTF. Here the CDR3 DNA reads TGTGCCAGCAGTTCCCAGCCAGGGCCTCAAGCTGGCTACACCTTC.